There are many counts of the clone carrying this T cell receptor (beta chain). The cDNA came from 5'RACE with 10-nucleotide random UMIs. TCRdb recomputed calls from the 5' RACE reads with MiXCR, one row per CDR3 protein. The sample shows 55,000 to 70,000 distinct CDR3 sequences, under 5.5% of them seen only once. The germline V gene has CDR1 SGHRS and CDR2 YFSETQ. This CDR3 spans 15 amino acids. The V and J ends lost 2 bases and 7 bases, in that order; junction bases with no gene match: 6. The sample comes from a study of neurological immune-mediated disorders. The chain links TRBV5-1 to TRBJ1-4; TRBD1 matches 9 bases. The receptor was derived from a woman aged 45-65 years with multiple sclerosis. The sequenced sample was PBMCs. This CDR3 is CASSFGQGWREKLFF. CDR3 nucleotide sequence: TGCGCCAGCAGCTTCGGACAGGGGTGGCGTGAAAAACTGTTTTTT.